This entry is about one TCR beta chain. The data were produced by immunoSEQ multiplex PCR, yet TCRdb's version contains in-frame clones alone and is incomplete. The data contain 550,000 to 800,000 clones, around 72% of them singletons. CD45RA-negative memory and CD45RA+ naive subsets were split from the CD4+ cells. This entry belongs to a study of shared clonotypes between healthy human individuals. About the research overall: There were three CD4 naive, three CD4 memory, two CD8 naive and one CD8 memory plates per donor.

The CDR3 runs 11 residues. V lost 6 bases and J lost 9, with 12 bases in between. CDR1 ENHRY and CDR2 SYGVKD come from the germline V gene. The chain carries TRBV10-3 and TRBJ2-7; possible D gene TRBD1, 6 bases. The sample comprised memory CD4+ T cells sorted from blood. Subset: CD45RA-negative fraction. The sequence was obtained from a woman aged 30 to 39 in good health. CDR3 in amino acids: CAIRGAWTQYF. In DNA, the CDR3 is TGTGCCATCAGGGGGGCGTGGACGCAGTACTTC.